These T cell receptor beta chains were read from a single sample in a study of cytomegalovirus exposure and HLA in healthy donors. Clones were read by immunoSEQ multiplex PCR, and TCRdb kept only the in-frame ones, dropping some. The data show about 130,000 clones, with over 65% seen just once and more than 1.5% held by the top ten. Sequenced: PBMCs. The receptors derive from a man between 35 and 55 years old in good health and CMV-seronegative. CDR3s include the opening cysteine and the closing phenylalanine or tryptophan. The D gene is left open where the match is weak. Expanded clones get a size class; other rows say once, few or many, or leave the size out.

NA	NA	TRBV5-5	19	TRBJ2-2	CASSLSWIVRDTNTGELFF	TGTGCCAGCAGCTTGAGTTGGATTGTCCGGGACACGAACACCGGGGAGCTGTTTTTT
NA	NA	TRBV28	15	TRBJ1-2	CASRPQGSFGYGYTF	TGTGCCAGCAGGCCGCAGGGGTCCTTTGGCTATGGCTACACCTTC
NA	TRBD2	TRBV19	14	TRBJ2-2	CASRAGENTGELFF	TGTGCCAGTAGAGCGGGGGAAAACACCGGGGAGCTGTTTTTT
NA	NA	TRBV7-2	14	TRBJ2-5	CASSLALGGETQYF	TGTGCCAGCAGCTTAGCGCTAGGAGGAGAGACCCAGTACTTC
NA	NA	TRBV7-9	11	TRBJ1-2	CASSFTREQTF	TGTGCCAGCAGCTTCACCCGGGAACAAACCTTC
NA	NA	TRBV27	14	TRBJ1-2	CASSPDRDLRGYTF	TGTGCCAGCAGTCCGGACAGAGACTTACGTGGCTACACCTTC
NA	NA	TRBV7-8	14	TRBJ2-2	CASSLVPEPGELFF	TGTGCCAGCAGCTTAGTGCCCGAGCCCGGGGAGCTGTTTTTT
NA	NA	TRBV21-1	14	TRBJ2-7	CASSKGTKAYEQYF	TGTGCCAGCAGCAAGGGGACTAAAGCCTACGAGCAGTACTTC
NA	NA	TRBV6-5	14	TRBJ2-1	CASSPDSSYNEQFF	TGTGCCAGCAGTCCGGACTCCTCCTACAATGAGCAGTTCTTC
NA	NA	TRBV11-1	16	TRBJ2-3	CASSLGGSDFTDTQYF	TGTGCCAGCAGCTTAGGAGGGTCGGATTTCACAGATACGCAGTATTTT
NA	NA	TRBV5-4	15	TRBJ2-7	CASSKPGVLTYEQYF	TGTGCCAGCAGCAAACCCGGGGTTCTCACCTACGAGCAGTACTTC
NA	TRBD2	TRBV27	15	TRBJ2-7	CASINYESGVYEQYF	TGTGCCAGCATAAACTATGAAAGCGGGGTCTACGAGCAGTACTTC
NA	TRBD1	TRBV12-5	15	TRBJ1-5	CASGLGQGSNQPQHF	TGTGCTAGTGGACTCGGACAGGGGAGCAATCAGCCCCAGCATTTT
NA	NA	TRBV6-1	14	TRBJ2-1	CASSEARDEGEQFF	TGTGCCAGCAGTGAAGCGCGGGACGAAGGTGAGCAGTTCTTC
NA	NA	TRBV28	13	TRBJ2-7	CASSQGGDYEQYF	TGTGCCAGCAGTCAAGGGGGGGACTACGAGCAGTACTTC
NA	TRBD1	TRBV19	14	TRBJ2-7	CASTKGTGPYEQYF	TGTGCCAGTACCAAAGGGACAGGGCCTTACGAGCAGTACTTC
NA	NA	TRBV7-9	14	TRBJ2-7	CASSSRDGTYEQYF	TGTGCCAGCAGCTCCCGAGACGGGACCTACGAGCAGTACTTC
NA	TRBD1	TRBV15	19	TRBJ1-4	CATSRGPGQRGALDEKLFF	TGTGCCACCAGCAGGGGACCGGGACAGCGAGGGGCCCTTGATGAAAAACTGTTTTTT
NA	NA	TRBV5-5	14	TRBJ2-7	CASSLIGGSYEQYF	TGTGCCAGCAGCTTGATAGGGGGTTCCTACGAGCAGTACTTC
few	TRBD2	TRBV11-3	14	TRBJ2-1	CASSFSGGAYEQFF	TGTGCCAGCAGCTTCAGCGGGGGGGCGTATGAGCAGTTCTTC
NA	NA	TRBV29-1	12	TRBJ1-1	CSVDTSIAEAFF	TGCAGCGTTGACACTTCGATTGCTGAAGCTTTCTTT
NA	NA	TRBV7-2	13	TRBJ2-1	CASSLARDNEQFF	TGTGCCAGCAGCTTAGCGCGCGACAATGAGCAGTTCTTC
NA	NA	TRBV6-5	15	TRBJ1-2	CASSYSYGSERGYTF	TGTGCCAGCAGTTACTCTTATGGAAGCGAGAGGGGCTACACCTTC
NA	TRBD2	TRBV7-3	16	TRBJ2-2	CASSFTGGGDTGELFF	TGTGCCAGCAGCTTCACAGGCGGGGGAGACACCGGGGAGCTGTTTTTT
NA	NA	TRBV5-6	14	TRBJ2-5	CASSLGVSRGTQYF	TGTGCCAGCAGCTTGGGGGTGTCCCGGGGGACCCAGTACTTC
NA	NA	TRBV9	13	TRBJ1-1	CASSVDGNTEAFF	TGTGCCAGCAGCGTAGACGGGAACACTGAAGCTTTCTTT
NA	TRBD1	TRBV19	16	TRBJ1-5	CASSILGQGFDQPQHF	TGTGCCAGTAGTATACTGGGACAGGGGTTTGATCAGCCCCAGCATTTT
once	NA	TRBV4-2	14	TRBJ1-2	CASSQDSEFYGYTF	TGTGCCAGCAGCCAAGATTCAGAATTCTATGGCTACACCTTC
once	TRBD1	TRBV7-9	16	TRBJ1-1	CASSQTRTGGNTEAFF	TGTGCCAGCAGCCAAACGAGAACAGGGGGAAACACTGAAGCTTTCTTT
NA	TRBD2	TRBV5-4	14	TRBJ2-5	CASSFGTSVETQYF	TGTGCCAGCAGCTTCGGGACTAGCGTGGAGACCCAGTACTTC
NA	NA	TRBV6-5	13	TRBJ2-5	CASSRQLRETQYF	TGTGCCAGCAGTCGACAGTTGCGAGAGACCCAGTACTTC
NA	NA	TRBV30	9	TRBJ2-1	CAWSPPGFF	TGTGCCTGGAGTCCCCCGGGGTTCTTC
few	NA	TRBV4-2	15	TRBJ2-5	CASSQVFRETETQYF	TGTGCCAGCAGCCAAGTCTTTCGGGAGACAGAGACCCAGTACTTC
NA	NA	TRBV19	15	TRBJ2-4	CASSPSPGTKNIQYF	TGTGCCAGTAGTCCCTCCCCAGGGACCAAAAACATTCAGTACTTC
few	TRBD1	TRBV30	14	TRBJ1-2	CAWMLTGGVDGYTF	TGTGCCTGGATGCTCACAGGGGGCGTGGATGGCTACACCTTC
NA	NA	TRBV9	17	TRBJ1-3	CASSVATGGSSGNTIYF	TGTGCCAGCAGCGTAGCTACCGGGGGATCCTCTGGAAACACCATATATTTT
NA	NA	TRBV19	13	TRBJ1-5	CASSTGINQPQHF	TGTGCCAGTAGTACCGGGATCAATCAGCCCCAGCATTTT
few	TRBD2	TRBV6-6	16	TRBJ2-7	CASSSGGDVISYEQYF	TGTGCCAGCAGTTCCGGGGGGGACGTAATATCCTACGAGCAGTACTTC
NA	TRBD1	TRBV6-1	13	TRBJ1-5	CASSRDRDQPQHF	TGTGCCAGCAGCCGGGACAGGGATCAGCCCCAGCATTTT
NA	NA	TRBV18	13	TRBJ1-1	CASSSDRNTEAFF	TGTGCCAGCTCATCCGACAGGAACACTGAAGCTTTCTTT
NA	NA	TRBV5-6	13	TRBJ1-4	CASSSGLDEKLFF	TGTGCCAGCAGCTCGGGTCTGGATGAAAAACTGTTTTTT
NA	TRBD1	TRBV7-8	16	TRBJ1-6	CASSLATGPGRSPLHF	TGTGCCAGCAGCTTAGCGACAGGGCCGGGGAGGTCACCCCTCCACTTT
NA	NA	TRBV28	16	TRBJ2-3	CASSLSGRGSTDTQYF	TGTGCCAGCAGTTTGTCGGGGCGGGGTAGCACAGATACGCAGTATTTT
NA	NA	TRBV30	14	TRBJ2-3	CAWSVGLAGDTQYF	TGTGCCTGGAGTGTTGGGCTAGCAGGAGATACGCAGTATTTT
NA	TRBD1	TRBV7-2	15	TRBJ1-1	CASSSTGGWRTEAFF	TGTGCCAGCAGCTCCACAGGGGGCTGGAGAACTGAAGCTTTCTTT